This T cell receptor beta chain was documented in a study of cytomegalovirus exposure and HLA in healthy donors. The study's findings and limits: Confirmation was obtained in vitro that a few CMV-associated chains are specific for CMV antigens.

The PCR employed 60 Vbeta primers together with 13 Jbeta primers. Original data processing: Roughly 11 million shared chains were among the 65 million to 85 million unique TCR beta chains that a later analysis counted. The method was immunoSEQ multiplex PCR; TCRdb's version includes in-frame clones alone and lacks a portion of them. V and J calls and clone size are copied from that table; D and trimming were computed from the DNA. The sample yields around 240,000 clones, more than 75% seen once. Each donor was nominally healthy when sampled (though unrecorded immune exposures were likely). V gave up 3 bases and J gave up 3 bases, with 9 bases separating them. The V gene's germline CDR1 is KGHSH and CDR2 LQKENI. The CDR3 totals 13 residues. Worth noting for this clone: Its target is unknown.

The V and J genes are TRBV18 and TRBJ2-7; tentative D call: TRBD1 (5 bases). The sample comprised PBMCs. This clonotype was obtained from a woman in her thirties or forties in good health and CMV-seropositive. CDR3 sequence reads: CASSPRDSYEQYF. The CDR3 coding sequence is TGTGCCAGCTCACCCCGCGACAGCTACGAGCAGTACTTC.